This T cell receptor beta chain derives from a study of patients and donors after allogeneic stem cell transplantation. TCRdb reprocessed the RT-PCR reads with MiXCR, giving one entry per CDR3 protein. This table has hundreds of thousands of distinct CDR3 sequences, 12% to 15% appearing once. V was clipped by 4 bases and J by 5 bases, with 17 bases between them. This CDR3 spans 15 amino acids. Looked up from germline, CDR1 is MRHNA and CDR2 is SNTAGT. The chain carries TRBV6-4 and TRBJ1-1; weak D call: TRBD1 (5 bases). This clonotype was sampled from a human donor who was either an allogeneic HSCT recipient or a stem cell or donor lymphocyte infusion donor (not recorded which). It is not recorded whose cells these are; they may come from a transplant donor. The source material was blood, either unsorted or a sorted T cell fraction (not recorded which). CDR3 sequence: CASSVEQGGGTEAFF. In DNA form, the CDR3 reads TGTGCCAGCAGTGTCGAGCAGGGAGGAGGAACTGAAGCTTTCTTT.